This TCR beta chain was captured in a study of blood T cell repertoires in COVID-19. In germline, CDR1 is SGHRS, CDR2 YFSETQ. CDR3 size: 13 residues. Deletions cut 6 bases from V and 8 bases from J, with 15 bases between. Authors' processing steps: Cell counts per sample came from amplifying reference gene primers. Method: immunoSEQ multiplex PCR; TCRdb's copy keeps in-frame clones and lacks some. V and J calls and clone size are as listed in that table; D and trimming were resolved from the DNA. The sample includes almost 250,000 clones, more than 75% of them seen just once. Recovery meant two consecutive negative NP/OP PCR tests, professional clearance, or resolved symptoms.

The sequenced material came from PBMCs or T cells enriched from blood (not recorded which). J is TRBJ2-1 and V is TRBV5-1; D is unresolved. The sequence came from a woman between 45 and 60 years old who had recovered from COVID-19. CDR3 amino acids: CASTSGPIDEQFF. The CDR3, as DNA: TGCGCCAGCACCTCCGGTCCGATCGATGAGCAGTTCTTC.